This TCR beta chain is drawn from a study of shared clonotypes between healthy human individuals. Donors were Caucasian adults residing in Nashville, Tennessee, USA. Study-wide findings and caveats: Only blood was sampled; tissue repertoires likely differ.

The V gene's germline CDR1 is MDHEN and CDR2 SYDVKM. The CDR3 has 14 residues. The ends lost 5 bases at V and 6 bases at J; junction bases unmatched: 3. To note about this clone: What it binds is unknown.

Execution of the assay was at deep level. Investigators spread the genomic DNA of each subset evenly over several immunoSEQ plates. Sequencing used immunoSEQ multiplex PCR; TCRdb keeps in-frame clones, though not all of them. Among about 450,000 clones listed, roughly 83% were seen once. The chain carries TRBV28 and TRBJ2-1; 11 positions match TRBD1. The sample consisted of PBMCs. The clonotype was recovered from a woman aged 35 to 49 in good health. Some clones in this sample may be carry-over from other donors' samples. The CDR3 DNA is TGTGCCAGCAGTCCGGGACAGGGGGTCAATGAGCAGTTCTTC. It encodes CASSPGQGVNEQFF.